This TCR beta chain comes out of a study of cytomegalovirus exposure and HLA in healthy donors. V gave up 1 base and J gave up 1 base; unmatched junction bases: 7. The CDR3 extends over 17 amino acids. Looked up from germline, CDR1 is LGHNA and CDR2 is YSLEER. Using immunoSEQ multiplex PCR, the repertoire was profiled, and TCRdb retains in-frame clones only, with some absent. This table holds approximately 65,000 clones, around 96% found once. Study-wide results and limits: Whilst most TCR sequences proved rare, a subset of public TCRs occurred across many donors.

Comment on this clone: Its target is unknown.

The receptor was derived from a woman aged 18-30 years in good health and CMV-seropositive. The chain has TRBV4-3 and TRBJ2-1; 7 bases align to TRBD2. The sequenced sample consisted of PBMCs. The CDR3 DNA follows: TGCGCCAGCAGCCAAGCCTCGGGACTAAAGTCCTACAATGAGCAGTTCTTC. The encoded protein is CASSQASGLKSYNEQFF.